These 20 T cell receptor beta chains share one sample of origin, sequenced in a study of blood T cells in healthy people across ages. PCR was performed a second time for about 7 to 12 cycles using a sample-barcoded 5' primer and a J-beta primer mix. Using its own MiXCR run on the 5' RACE reads, TCRdb lists one record per CDR3 protein. Here the sample spans some 930,000 distinct CDR3 sequences, about 28% being singletons. This same sample was also part of a study on T cells of mothers and their children.

The sample taken for sequencing was blood. These receptors were collected from a middle-aged woman in good health.

The table lists this clonotype with a count of one. With a much larger clone just one base away, this may be a read error. The chain employs TRBV10-2 and TRBJ2-4, with 9 bases fitting TRBD1. Germline V CDR1 and CDR2: WSHSY, SAAADI. This CDR3 comprises 13 residues. The CDR3 DNA is TGCTCCACCACCCGGGACAGGGCGGGGGAGCAGTACTTC. This translates into CSTTRDRAGEQYF.

J is TRBJ1-5 and V is TRBV5-1; 10 bases align to TRBD1. Looked up from germline, CDR1 is SGHRS and CDR2 is YFSETQ. V gave up 5 bases and J gave up 7 bases; unmatched junction bases: 6. The CDR3 consists of 14 residues. DNA for the CDR3: TGCGCCAGCAGTGACGGGACAGGGGACCAGCCCCAGCATTTT. It specifies CASSDGTGDQPQHF.

The chain uses TRBV5-1 and TRBJ1-2; D remains ambiguous. Germline loops: CDR1 SGHRS, CDR2 YFSETQ. V was cut by 1 base and J by 2 bases, with 18 bases left in between. The CDR3 extends over 17 amino acids. In nucleotides, the CDR3 is TGCGCCAGCAGCTTGTATCCCCCGGACGGTCCAAACTATGGCTACACCTTC. Protein product: CASSLYPPDGPNYGYTF.

The V gene is TRBV20-1, the J gene TRBJ2-5, with D tentatively TRBD2 (6 bases). Trimming left V 6 bases short and J 11 bases short, with 22 bases between. CDR3 length equals 13 residues. Germline-derived CDR1 and CDR2 are DFQATT and SNEGSKA (reference sequence). The CDR3 spells CSAPRGRWGEQYF. The CDR3 coding sequence is TGCAGTGCCCCTCGGGGGAGGTGGGGGGAGCAGTACTTC.

The sample holds many counts of this clonotype. The genes are TRBV7-2 and TRBJ2-1; 7 positions match TRBD1. CDR1 is SGHTA and CDR2 is FQGNSA in the germline V gene. CDR3 size: 14 residues. V lost 6 bases and J lost 7; bases outside the gene matches: 9. The CDR3 is CASRLRQGANEQFF. The CDR3 nucleotides read TGTGCCAGCAGGCTACGACAGGGTGCGAATGAGCAGTTCTTC.

This chain links TRBV20-1 with TRBJ2-7; TRBD2 matches 7 bases. Germline V gene data show CDR1 as DFQATT and CDR2 as SNEGSKA (reference sequence). With 7 bases clipped from V and 7 bases from J, the junction kept 19 bases outside the gene matches. The CDR3 runs to 15 residues. The CDR3 reads CSVKTSPRMDNEQYF. The CDR3, as DNA: TGCAGTGTAAAGACTAGCCCCCGAATGGACAATGAGCAGTACTTC.

This chain connects TRBV5-1 to TRBJ2-2; D is perhaps TRBD1 (6 bases). The CDR3 is made up of 17 amino acids. V lost 1 base and J 2 bases, leaving 15 bases between the germline ends. The germline CDR1 and CDR2 sequences are SGHRS and YFSETQ. In DNA, the CDR3 is TGCGCCAGCAGCTTGCGTGGACAGTGGTTAAACACCGGGGAGCTGTTTTTT. Residues: CASSLRGQWLNTGELFF.

This clonotype was recorded many times. The V gene is TRBV29-1, the J gene TRBJ2-7; a possible D gene is TRBD1 (6 bases). The CDR3 extends over 15 amino acids. The germline V gene has CDR1 SQVTM and CDR2 ANQGSEA. The V gene lost 7 bases and the J gene lost 0 bases, with 19 bases spanning the gap. The CDR3 region is CSARYGTSYSYEQYF. For the CDR3, the DNA is TGCAGCGCTCGATATGGGACATCCTACTCCTACGAGCAGTACTTC.

The J gene is TRBJ2-5, the V gene TRBV5-1; D not certain. The CDR3 covers 12 residues. CDR1 and CDR2 (germline): SGHRS, YFSETQ. The ends were cut back, 4 bases at V and 11 bases at J, with 15 bases in the middle. Written as DNA, the CDR3 is TGCGCCAGCAGCCTCCCCTCTTACGGGCAGTACTTC. Encoded protein: CASSLPSYGQYF. Based on the CDR3 plus reference TRBV5-1 and TRBJ2-5, the full variable domain is KAGVTQTPRYLIKTRGQQVTLSCSPISGHRSVSWYQQTPGQGLQFLFEYFSETQRNKGNFPGRFSGRQFSNSRSEMNVSTLELGDSALYLCASSLPSYGQYFGPGTRLLVL.

The sample holds many counts of this clonotype. V and J are TRBV7-2 and TRBJ1-2; maybe TRBD1 (6 bases). The length of the CDR3 is 14 residues. Germline CDR1 is SGHTA and CDR2 is FQGNSA. Between the trimmed V and J ends, which lost 4 bases and 2 bases, there was a span of 11 bases. The CDR3 DNA follows: TGTGCCAGCAGCTACAACAGGGCCAACTATGGCTACACCTTC. It translates to CASSYNRANYGYTF.

On this clonotype: Just one base apart from a much larger clone, this may be a read error. The chain couples TRBV7-2 to TRBJ2-1; D is perhaps TRBD2 (5 bases). Germline-derived CDR1 and CDR2 are SGHTA and FQGNSA. The CDR3 spans 12 residues. The chain's CDR3 is CASSHDYNEQLF. The DNA of the CDR3 is TGTGCCAGCAGCCATGACTACAATGAGCAGCTCTTC.

This clonotype came up a few times. This sequence joins TRBV10-3 and TRBJ1-5; D unresolved. Germline CDR1 and CDR2: ENHRY and SYGVKD. V was shortened by 3 bases and J by 0 bases, with 18 bases between the two germline ends. The CDR3 contains 18 residues. Here the CDR3 reads CAISEQGWEPYSNQPQHF. In nucleotides, the CDR3 is TGTGCCATCAGTGAACAAGGGTGGGAGCCTTATAGCAATCAGCCCCAGCATTTT.

Only a few counts were recorded for this clonotype. V is TRBV28 and J is TRBJ1-6; no clear D. From germline, CDR1 is MDHEN and CDR2 SYDVKM. This CDR3 comprises 16 residues. Trimming cost V 4 bases and J 4 bases, with 14 bases left between them. CDR3 in amino acids: CASSSLSDRYNSPLHF. The CDR3, as DNA: TGTGCCAGCAGTTCTCTTTCCGACCGATATAATTCACCCCTCCACTTT.

This clonotype has just one count. This may arise from a read error, as a much more abundant clone is one base away. The chain links TRBV5-1 to TRBJ2-5; 7 bases are a match to TRBD1. The germline V gene has CDR1 SGHRS and CDR2 YFSETQ. There are 14 residues in the CDR3. The CDR3: CTSRPGQVGETQYF. CDR3 DNA sequence: TGCACCAGCAGACCCGGACAGGTCGGGGAGACCCAGTACTTC.

This clonotype was observed many times. At one of its ends the junction is not consistent with the germline gene, which may arise from a read error. CDR3 nucleotide sequence: TGTGCCAGCAGCTTAGCCGAAGAGACCCAGTACTTC. Its translation is CASSLAEETQYF. V and J are TRBV5-1 and TRBJ2-5, with D unclear. CDR1 and CDR2 from the germline V gene are SGHRS and YFSETQ. The CDR3 contains 12 residues.

The chain joins TRBV5-1 to TRBJ2-3; TRBD1 matches 9 bases. With V trimmed by 4 bases and J by 1 base, 7 bases remained unmatched. This CDR3 spans 16 amino acids. Germline CDR1 SGHRS, CDR2 YFSETQ. The CDR3 region has the DNA TGCGCCAGCAGCGTCAAGACAGGGGGGGGCACAGATACGCAGTATTTT. Its translation is CASSVKTGGGTDTQYF.

The chain carries TRBV15 and TRBJ1-2; TRBD1 matches 8 bases. The germline V gene encodes CDR1 LNHNV and CDR2 YYDKDF (reference sequence). The CDR3 covers 16 residues. V shed 0 bases, J shed 3 bases, and the junction held 6 bases outside the gene matches. CDR3 DNA: TGTGCCACCAGCAGAGATGGGGCAGGGGGCTACTATGGCTACACCTTC. Translated: CATSRDGAGGYYGYTF.

This sequence joins TRBV12-3 or TRBV12-4 and TRBJ2-5, with 9 bases identical to TRBD2. The CDR3 contains 13 residues. Trimming removed 5 bases from V and 4 bases from J; junction bases left unmatched: 2. CDR3 region: CASSRTSAETQYF. CDR3 nucleotides: TGTGCCAGCAGTCGGACTAGCGCAGAGACCCAGTACTTC.

This clonotype has only a few counts. The DNA for the CDR3 is TGTGCCAGCAGCTTAAGGGGACAGGGGGTAGGAGATACGCAGTATTTT. This sequence encodes CASSLRGQGVGDTQYF. The chain carries TRBV7-3 and TRBJ2-3, with TRBD1 matching over 11 bases. The length of the CDR3 is 16 residues. Germline V gives CDR1 SGHTA, CDR2 FQGTGA. J lost 5 bases, V lost 1 base, and 5 bases had no gene match.

This clonotype was detected a few times. The junction departs from the called germline gene at one end, perhaps through a read error. The chain uses TRBV3-1 and TRBJ2-5, with no clear D. CDR3 size: 14 residues. Germline V gene data show CDR1 as LGHDT and CDR2 as YNNKEL (reference sequence). The CDR3 DNA follows: TGTGCCGGCAGCCAAGGTAGAGATACGGAGACCCAGTACTTC. Amino acids: CAGSQGRDTETQYF.